The 24 T cell receptor beta chains below come from one sample, sequenced in a study of blood T cell dynamics during melanoma immunotherapy. TCRdb keeps only in-frame clones here, not all; method: immunoSEQ multiplex PCR. The data hold some 15,000 clones, with about nine tenths observed a single time. Time point in this sample: pre-treatment baseline. This sample comprised blood, obtained from a patient treated with checkpoint blockade. These receptors were obtained from a human donor with melanoma.

The chain has TRBV28 and TRBJ1-4; D is unresolved. The V and J ends lost 1 base and 6 bases respectively, with 18 bases between them. Germline V gene sequence: CDR1 MDHEN, CDR2 SYDVKM. This CDR3 region has 17 residues. In DNA form, the CDR3 reads TGTGCCAGCAGTTTATTGAGCGGGAAGGGAGGAGATGAAAAACTGTTTTTT. It specifies CASSLLSGKGGDEKLFF.

This clone showed up just a few times. V is TRBV7-3 and J is TRBJ1-2, with 7 bases aligning to TRBD1. V shed 5 bases and J 6 bases; nucleotides not matched to a gene: 6. Germline V gene lookup returns CDR1 SGHTA and CDR2 FQGTGA. This CDR3 comprises 13 residues. The CDR3 nucleotides are TGTGCCAGCAGCAACACAGGGGCAGATGGCTACACCTTC. Translated: CASSNTGADGYTF.

V usage is TRBV5-1 and J usage is TRBJ1-2; D remains ambiguous. Germline CDR1 reads SGHRS; CDR2 reads YFSETQ. V was shortened by 0 bases and J by 0 bases, with 9 bases between the two germline ends. The CDR3 is made up of 15 amino acids. The CDR3 sequence: CASSLGGTANYGYTF. The CDR3 DNA reads TGCGCCAGCAGCTTGGGGGGAACTGCTAACTATGGCTACACCTTC.

This chain connects TRBV11-3 to TRBJ2-7; possibly TRBD1 for D (5 bases). The germline V gene has CDR1 SGHNT and CDR2 YENEEA. The V and J ends lost 4 bases and 6 bases respectively, with 10 bases between them. The CDR3 has 12 amino acids. Written as DNA, the CDR3 is TGTGCCAGCAGCTCAGACAGCTCCGAGCAGTACTTC. Translating it yields CASSSDSSEQYF.

The CDR3 reads CASSYNVLAATNEKLFF. DNA for the CDR3: TGTGCCAGCAGCTACAACGTCTTGGCCGCTACTAATGAAAAACTGTTTTTT. The chain recombines TRBV5-8 with TRBJ1-4, with D hard to call. CDR3 length: 17 residues. Trimming shortened V by 3 bases and J by 2 bases, and 17 bases separated the two germline ends. Germline V gene lookup returns CDR1 SGHTS and CDR2 YDEGEE.

The chain links TRBV7-2 to TRBJ2-7; TRBD2 is a possible D gene (7 bases). This CDR3 spans 15 amino acids. The V end lost 4 bases, the J end lost 0 bases, and 13 bases lay between the germline ends. CDR1 and CDR2 from the germline V gene are SGHTA and FQGNSA. The CDR3 loop reads CASSSAAGASYEQYF. DNA for the CDR3: TGTGCCAGCAGCTCTGCGGCGGGGGCCTCCTACGAGCAGTACTTC. Variable domain in full (rest from reference TRBV7-2 and TRBJ2-7): GAGVSQSPSNKVTEKGKDVELRCDPISGHTALYWYRQSLGQGLEFLIYFQGNSAPDKSGLPSDRFSAERTGGSVSTLTIQRTQQEDSAVYLCASSSAAGASYEQYFGPGTRLTVT.

CDR3 residues: CASRKRGGLGGYEQYF. The DNA for the CDR3 is TGTGCCAGCAGAAAAAGGGGGGGATTGGGAGGATACGAGCAGTACTTC. J is TRBJ2-7 and V is TRBV2; maybe TRBD2 (7 bases). Germline V gene sequence: CDR1 SNHLY, CDR2 FYNNEI. The CDR3 loop spans 16 amino acids. V was shortened by 6 bases and J by 4 bases, with 22 bases between the two germline ends.

The chain combines TRBV28 with TRBJ2-2; D unresolved. This CDR3 is 13 amino acids long. V lost 6 bases and J lost 5, with 10 bases in between. The germline CDR1 and CDR2 sequences are MDHEN and SYDVKM. The CDR3 coding sequence is TGTGCCAGCAGCCTCCGATGGACCGGGGAGCTGTTTTTT. Protein: CASSLRWTGELFF.

CDR3 in DNA: TGCGCCAGCAGCCAAGGGCCTTTGAACACTGAAGCTTTCTTT. This encodes CASSQGPLNTEAFF. The rearrangement joins TRBV4-1 to TRBJ1-1; D unresolved. The CDR3 sequence is 14 residues long. Trimming took off 1 base at V and 0 bases at J, with 6 bases between the two ends. Germline CDR1 reads MGHRA; CDR2 reads YSYEKL.

V and J are TRBV2 and TRBJ2-1; D is undetermined. The CDR3 length is 14 residues. The V end was cut by 1 base, the J end by 8 bases, with 12 bases between. Germline V gives CDR1 SNHLY, CDR2 FYNNEI. This CDR3 reads CASSEEGSWDEQFF. In DNA, the CDR3 is TGTGCCAGCAGTGAAGAGGGTAGCTGGGATGAGCAGTTCTTC.

This clone was observed a few times. The gene calls are TRBV4-1 and TRBJ2-1, with no clear D. V shed 0 bases and J shed 4 bases, with 4 bases lying between them. The CDR3 is 13 residues long. CDR1 MGHRA and CDR2 YSYEKL come from the germline V gene. The chain's CDR3 is CASSQDGYNEQFF. The CDR3 region has the DNA TGCGCCAGCAGCCAAGACGGATACAATGAGCAGTTCTTC.

The rearrangement links TRBV6-1 to TRBJ2-1; 13 positions agree with TRBD2. Germline CDR1 and CDR2: MNHNS and SASEGT. This CDR3 region has 16 residues. Germline trimming cut 4 bases from V and 4 bases from J; bases unmatched to any gene: 4. Here the CDR3 DNA reads TGTGCCAGCAGTGGGACTAGCGGGAGAGGGTACAATGAGCAGTTCTTC. It translates to CASSGTSGRGYNEQFF.

Only one count was recorded for this clone. Other DNA variants within this sample encode the same CDR3. The chain links TRBV5-1 to TRBJ2-7; 11 nucleotides line up with TRBD2. V lost 4 bases, J lost 3 bases, and 0 bases stayed unmatched. This CDR3 contains 13 residues. Germline CDR1 is SGHRS and CDR2 is YFSETQ. The CDR3 reads CASSGTSGYEQYF. The CDR3 nucleotides read TGCGCCAGCAGCGGGACTAGCGGCTACGAGCAGTACTTC.

The chain uses TRBV20-1 and TRBJ1-6; D is uncertain. This CDR3 comprises 10 residues. Germline CDR1 and CDR2: DFQATT and SNEGSKA (reference sequence). Trimming left V 0 bases short and J 14 bases short, with 5 bases between. The CDR3 loop reads CSARDNTLHF. In DNA form, the CDR3 reads TGCAGTGCTAGAGACAACACCCTCCACTTT.

The rearrangement joins TRBV6-5 to TRBJ2-1; D perhaps matches TRBD1 (5 bases). The CDR3 consists of 13 residues. Trimming removed 5 bases at V and 5 bases at J, with 10 bases between. Germline loops: CDR1 MNHEY, CDR2 SVGAGI. The CDR3 loop reads CASSRRQNNEQFF. The DNA for the CDR3 is TGTGCCAGCAGTCGCCGACAGAACAATGAGCAGTTCTTC.

V and J are TRBV9 and TRBJ1-1; tentatively, D is TRBD1 (6 bases). CDR3 length: 15 residues. V shed 3 bases and J shed 0 bases, with 12 bases lying between them. Germline CDR1 is SGDLS and CDR2 is YYNGEE. The CDR3 DNA sequence: TGTGCCAGCAGCGAGGGGGACGGCATGAACACTGAAGCTTTCTTT. This translates into CASSEGDGMNTEAFF.

The rearrangement uses TRBV28 and TRBJ2-3; 7 bases align to TRBD2. Per the germline V gene, CDR1 is MDHEN and CDR2 is SYDVKM. The V and J ends lost 7 bases and 3 bases, in that order; junction bases with no gene match: 16. The CDR3 is 17 residues long. The CDR3 is CASTLNHRGERTDTQYF. The DNA for the CDR3 is TGTGCCAGCACCCTAAACCATCGGGGGGAGAGAACAGATACGCAGTATTTT.

The chain joins TRBV9 to TRBJ1-1; D gene ambiguous. The CDR3 length is 14 residues. CDR1 is SGDLS, CDR2 YYNGEE, per germline. V lost 2 bases and J 1 base, leaving 9 bases between the germline ends. The CDR3 protein is CASSVTERNTEAFF. The CDR3 DNA reads as TGTGCCAGCAGCGTGACGGAGAGGAACACTGAAGCTTTCTTT. The whole variable domain, filled in from reference TRBV9 and TRBJ1-1, reads DSGVTQTPKHLITATGQRVTLRCSPRSGDLSVYWYQQSLDQGLQFLIQYYNGEERAKGNILERFSAQQFPDLHSELNLSSLELGDSALYFCASSVTERNTEAFFGQGTRLTVV.

This rearrangement joins TRBV10-3 to TRBJ2-7; TRBD1 aligns across 9 bases. The CDR3 runs 15 residues. J lost 5 bases, V lost 3 bases, and 8 bases had no gene match. The V gene's germline CDR1 is ENHRY and CDR2 SYGVKD. The CDR3 reads CAISDPGQGSNEQYF. The CDR3 DNA follows: TGTGCCATCAGTGACCCGGGACAGGGTAGTAACGAGCAGTACTTC.

The chain couples TRBV5-4 to TRBJ2-3; D is unresolved. The length of the CDR3 is 12 residues. V was clipped by 2 bases and J by 4 bases, with 5 bases between them. CDR1 SGHNT and CDR2 YYREEE come from the germline V gene (reference sequence). The CDR3 region is CASSFDADTQYF. CDR3 DNA sequence: TGTGCCAGCAGCTTTGATGCAGATACGCAGTATTTT.

This sequence joins TRBV7-2 and TRBJ2-2, with D perhaps matching TRBD1 (8 bases). The CDR3 totals 16 residues. V gave up 5 bases and J gave up 5 bases, with 18 bases separating them. Germline V gives CDR1 SGHTA, CDR2 FQGNSA. CDR3 region: CASSPTGGEGTGELFF. CDR3 DNA: TGTGCCAGCAGCCCCACAGGGGGGGAAGGGACCGGGGAGCTGTTTTTT.

Only a few counts were recorded for this clone. V and J are TRBV7-9 and TRBJ1-1, with D possibly matching TRBD1 (5 bases). Germline V gene data show CDR1 as SEHNR and CDR2 as FQNEAQ (reference sequence). The CDR3 extends over 14 amino acids. Deletions cut 5 bases from V and 5 bases from J, with 15 bases between. The CDR3 is CASSRDVKGTEAFF. The CDR3 DNA sequence: TGTGCCAGCAGCCGGGACGTCAAGGGGACTGAAGCTTTCTTT.

This chain connects TRBV28 to TRBJ1-6; TRBD1 matches at 7 bases. Germline values: CDR1 MDHEN, CDR2 SYDVKM. The CDR3 has 15 residues. With V trimmed by 7 bases and J by 7 bases, 10 bases remained unmatched. CDR3 nucleotide sequence: TGTGCCAGCATCTTGGAGGGGGCTCACAATTCACCCCTCCACTTT. This translates into CASILEGAHNSPLHF.

V usage is TRBV5-1 and J usage is TRBJ1-1; D is unclear. Trimming shortened V by 4 bases and J by 0 bases, and 16 bases separated the two germline ends. The CDR3 covers 16 residues. CDR1 is SGHRS and CDR2 is YFSETQ in the germline V gene. As DNA, the CDR3 is TGCGCCAGCAGCGATGGACGTACAACCCTGAACACTGAAGCTTTCTTT. Protein sequence: CASSDGRTTLNTEAFF.